One and the same sample provided the 10 T cell receptor beta chains below, sequenced in a study of early T cells in non-severe SARS-CoV-2 infection. TCRdb re-called the 5' RACE reads through MiXCR, storing one row per CDR3 protein. Here the sample spans tens of thousands of distinct CDR3 sequences, approximately 10% being singletons. What was sequenced was whole blood. These receptor sequences come from an adult who was a healthcare worker with PCR-confirmed SARS-CoV-2 infection or an uninfected control (not recorded which).

The genes are TRBV29-1 and TRBJ2-5; 11 bases agree with TRBD1. Unmatched junction bases numbered 4, after V lost 6 bases and J lost 4 bases. This CDR3 is 13 amino acids long. CDR1 is SQVTM and CDR2 is ANQGSEA in the germline V gene. The CDR3 DNA reads as TGCAGCGTCCGGGACAGGGGGGTAGAGACCCAGTACTTC. The encoded protein is CSVRDRGVETQYF.

This rearrangement joins TRBV6-1 to TRBJ2-3, with D tentatively TRBD2 (6 bases). V was clipped by 3 bases and J by 2 bases, with 12 bases between them. There are 15 residues in the CDR3. The germline gives CDR1 MNHNS, CDR2 SASEGT. The CDR3: CASSDRGMYTDTQYF. CDR3 sequence (DNA): TGTGCCAGCAGTGATCGGGGGATGTACACAGATACGCAGTATTTT.

This clonotype was observed a few times. V and J are TRBV20-1 and TRBJ2-3; 12 bases line up with TRBD2. The CDR3 has 12 residues. CDR1 is DFQATT, CDR2 SNEGSKA, per germline (reference sequence). V lost 8 bases, J lost 6 bases, and 3 bases stayed unmatched. The CDR3 DNA reads as TGCAGTCCTCTAGCGGGGGGGGATACGCAGTATTTT. It codes for CSPLAGGDTQYF.

This clonotype turned up a few times. V and J are TRBV20-1 and TRBJ2-5; TRBD1 is a possible D gene (7 bases). This CDR3 is 14 amino acids long. Germline lookup yields CDR1 DFQATT and CDR2 SNEGSKA (reference sequence). Trimming stripped 0 bases from V and 5 bases from J, with 13 bases between. The CDR3 DNA follows: TGCAGTGCTAGAGATCAGGGGGGAGAGGAGACCCAGTACTTC. Translation: CSARDQGGEETQYF.

The V gene is TRBV7-9, the J gene TRBJ1-6; 9 bases match TRBD1. V lost 0 bases and J lost 9; bases outside the gene matches: 6. The germline gives CDR1 SEHNR, CDR2 FQNEAQ (reference sequence). The CDR3 is 16 residues long. The DNA of the CDR3 is TGTGCCAGCAGCTTAGCCCTTGGACAGGGGAGTTCACCCCTCCACTTT. It encodes CASSLALGQGSSPLHF.

V is TRBV2 and J is TRBJ2-1; 8 nucleotides line up with TRBD1. J gave up 14 bases and V 8 bases, and 2 bases lay outside the gene matches. This CDR3 spans 9 amino acids. Germline V CDR1 and CDR2: SNHLY, FYNNEI. CDR3 nucleotides: TGTGCCAGCCTACAGGGGGAGTTCTTC. Its translation: CASLQGEFF.

This clonotype was seen repeatedly, ten times or more. The chain is built from TRBV5-5 and TRBJ1-5, with D perhaps TRBD1 (6 bases). Trimming cost V 4 bases and J 7 bases, with 15 bases left between them. From germline, CDR1 is SGHKS and CDR2 YYEKEE (reference sequence). The CDR3 totals 14 residues. The chain's CDR3 is CASSPSTGRQPQHF. In DNA form, the CDR3 reads TGTGCCAGCAGCCCGAGCACAGGGAGGCAGCCCCAGCATTTT.

The gene calls are TRBV7-8 and TRBJ2-5, with TRBD2 identical over 8 bases. The CDR3 totals 14 residues. CDR1 is SGHVS and CDR2 is FQNEAQ in the germline V gene. Trimming at V came to 5 bases and at J to 13 bases, leaving 15 bases not matched to a gene. CDR3 sequence reads: CASSLTSGQEIGYF. In nucleotides, the CDR3 is TGTGCCAGCAGCCTTACTAGCGGCCAAGAGATTGGGTACTTC. Supplemented by reference TRBV7-8 and TRBJ2-5, the full variable domain reads GAGVSQSPRYKVAKRGQDVALRCDPISGHVSLFWYQQALGQGPEFLTYFQNEAQLDKSGLPSDRFFAERPEGSVSTLKIQRTQQEDSAVYLCASSLTSGQEIGYFGPGTRLLVL.

This clonotype was seen a handful of times. The gene calls are TRBV20-1 and TRBJ2-5, with 9 bases aligning to TRBD2. Germline V gene sequence: CDR1 DFQATT, CDR2 SNEGSKA (reference sequence). This CDR3 is 16 amino acids long. J gave up 5 bases and V 2 bases, and 12 bases lay outside the gene matches. CDR3 coding DNA: TGCAGTGCTAGAATAGCGGGGGTAGAAACTCGGGAGACCCAGTACTTC. Translated, it gives CSARIAGVETRETQYF.

This clonotype has a count of ten or more. This chain connects TRBV7-2 to TRBJ2-7, with TRBD1 matching 9 bases. In germline, CDR1 is SGHTA, CDR2 FQGNSA. CDR3 length: 18 residues. V was pared by 5 bases and J by 1 base, with 15 bases of the junction left unmatched. The CDR3 region is CASSKRTGTGSVSYEQYF. CDR3 sequence (DNA): TGTGCCAGCAGCAAACGCACCGGGACAGGGAGTGTTTCCTACGAGCAGTACTTC. Drawing the rest from reference TRBV7-2 and TRBJ2-7, the complete variable domain is GAGVSQSPSNKVTEKGKDVELRCDPISGHTALYWYRQSLGQGLEFLIYFQGNSAPDKSGLPSDRFSAERTGGSVSTLTIQRTQQEDSAVYLCASSKRTGTGSVSYEQYFGPGTRLTVT.